The present TCR beta chain was sequenced within a study of PD-1 blockade in classical Hodgkin lymphoma. Findings and caveats of the study: Patients newly diagnosed and complete responders had comparable baseline diversity.

V was clipped by 2 bases and J by 2 bases, with 10 bases between them. The germline CDR1 and CDR2 sequences are SGHAT and FQNNGV. The CDR3 length is 15 residues. Generated by immunoSEQ multiplex PCR, the TCRdb table keeps only in-frame clones and is missing some. The repertoire includes about 24,000 clones, 65% to 80% of them detected once, and approximately 8% sits in the top ten. Every patient had relapsed following autologous stem cell transplantation, and cohorts differed in brentuximab vedotin exposure. Concerning this clone: Its cognate antigen is unknown.

Sample: peripheral blood mononuclear cells (PBMCs), taken before the second cycle of nivolumab. The chain couples TRBV11-2 to TRBJ2-4; a weak D match, TRBD2 (6 bases). The clonotype was recovered from a human donor with classical Hodgkin lymphoma. The CDR3 DNA reads as TGTGCCAGCAGCTTACTACGGGGGTCCAAAAACATTCAGTACTTC. Translation: CASSLLRGSKNIQYF.